This passage covers 27 T cell receptor beta chains from one sample sequenced in a study of blood T cells in healthy people across ages. A J-beta primer mix and a sample-barcoded 5' primer were used in a second PCR of roughly 7 to 12 cycles. TCRdb re-called the 5' RACE reads through MiXCR, storing one row per CDR3 protein. The sample contains about 1.4 million distinct CDR3 sequences, approximately 63% of which appear only once. Sequencing was performed on blood. These receptors were taken from a man younger than 30 in good health.

V and J are TRBV7-2 and TRBJ1-2; 8 nucleotides line up with TRBD1. Germline CDR1 reads SGHTA; CDR2 reads FQGNSA. After removal of 7 bases from V and 6 bases from J, the junction contained 7 bases not matched to a gene. This CDR3 has 13 amino acids. Here the CDR3 reads CASNQDRVDGYTF. The CDR3, as DNA: TGTGCCAGCAACCAGGACAGGGTTGATGGCTACACCTTC.

This clonotype was seen only a few times. V and J are TRBV20-1 and TRBJ2-7; D is perhaps TRBD2 (5 bases). This CDR3 contains 15 residues. Germline CDR1 and CDR2: DFQATT and SNEGSKA (reference sequence). Between the trimmed V and J ends, which lost 0 bases and 0 bases, there was a span of 12 bases. The CDR3 DNA sequence: TGCAGTGCTAGAGATCCGACTACAAGCTCCTACGAGCAGTACTTC. This encodes CSARDPTTSSYEQYF.

V and J are TRBV4-1 and TRBJ2-2; D is unclear. The CDR3 loop spans 14 amino acids. Trimming left V 8 bases short and J 5 bases short, with 15 bases between. The V gene's germline CDR1 is MGHRA and CDR2 YSYEKL. The CDR3 nucleotides are TGCGCCAGCGGAGTCAGCGTGGGGACCGGGGAGCTGTTTTTT. Translation: CASGVSVGTGELFF.

The rearrangement links TRBV12-3 or TRBV12-4 to TRBJ2-2, with D perhaps assigned TRBD1 or TRBD2 (6 bases each). There are 12 residues in the CDR3. The germline V and J ends were trimmed by 10 bases and 5 bases, with 11 bases remaining between them. CDR3 region: CANPGATGELFF. CDR3 nucleotides: TGTGCCAACCCGGGGGCGACCGGGGAGCTGTTTTTT.

J is TRBJ2-6 and V is TRBV4-1; weak D call: TRBD1 (5 bases). Trimming cost V 4 bases and J 4 bases, with 17 bases left between them. The germline V gene has CDR1 MGHRA and CDR2 YSYEKL. The CDR3 sequence is 17 residues long. The CDR3 DNA is TGCGCCAGCAGCCTACGTAGGGGTTTGACAGGGGCCAACGTCCTGACTTTC. Translating it yields CASSLRRGLTGANVLTF.

V gene TRBV5-1 combines with J gene TRBJ1-4; D is unresolved. In germline, CDR1 is SGHRS, CDR2 YFSETQ. V lost 4 bases to trimming and J lost 3 bases, with 16 bases between them. The length of the CDR3 is 16 residues. DNA for the CDR3: TGCGCCAGCAGCCAGCAACGAGGTGGCTCTAATGAAAAACTGTTTTTT. This encodes CASSQQRGGSNEKLFF.

J is TRBJ1-5 and V is TRBV4-1; TRBD1 agrees at 7 bases. The CDR3 runs 13 residues. The V gene's germline CDR1 is MGHRA and CDR2 YSYEKL. The trim removed 1 base at V and 9 bases at J, leaving 3 bases unmatched. Here the CDR3 reads CASSQVGQPPQHF. DNA of the CDR3: TGCGCCAGCAGCCAAGTGGGACAGCCGCCCCAGCATTTT.

The rearrangement joins TRBV2 to TRBJ2-7; D unclear. The ends were cut back, 1 base at V and 0 bases at J, with 7 bases in the middle. This CDR3 has 14 residues. The V gene's germline CDR1 is SNHLY and CDR2 FYNNEI. CDR3 loop: CASSEVVDSYEQYF. CDR3 coding DNA: TGTGCCAGCAGTGAAGTGGTAGACTCCTACGAGCAGTACTTC.

This clonotype has a single count. The chain employs TRBV10-3 and TRBJ2-7; 8 bases line up with TRBD1. Germline V CDR1 and CDR2: ENHRY, SYGVKD. The V segment lost 11 bases and the J segment 3 bases; nucleotides outside the gene matches: 12. The CDR3 sequence is 14 residues long. The CDR3 DNA reads as TGTGCCTCAGGAGAGGACAGGGTATACTACGAGCAGTACTTC. It codes for CASGEDRVYYEQYF.

This rearrangement joins TRBV28 to TRBJ1-5, with D unresolved. CDR3 length: 14 residues. Trimming shortened V by 10 bases and J by 0 bases, and 13 bases separated the two germline ends. CDR1 is MDHEN, CDR2 SYDVKM, per germline. The CDR3 loop is CATGGEASNQPQHF. CDR3 nucleotide sequence: TGTGCCACCGGCGGGGAGGCTAGCAATCAGCCCCAGCATTTT.

This clonotype was observed a handful of times. For the CDR3, the DNA is TGTGCCAGCAGTTACTCATTCGGGAGTACTGAAGCTTTCTTT. Translation: CASSYSFGSTEAFF. The rearrangement joins TRBV6-5 to TRBJ1-1, with D unclear. With 0 bases removed from V and 5 bases from J, the gap between germline ends came to 10 bases. This CDR3 has 14 amino acids. Germline values: CDR1 MNHEY, CDR2 SVGAGI.

The chain combines TRBV21-1 with TRBJ2-1; TRBD1 reflects the table's D call only, with no check against the DNA. TRBV21-1 represents a pseudogene. This CDR3 region has 17 residues. CDR3 residues: CASSKAVGQGMWDEQFF. The CDR3 DNA sequence: TGTGCCAGCAGCAAAGCGGTGGGACAGGGGATGTGGGATGAGCAGTTCTTC.

The J gene is TRBJ2-3, the V gene TRBV20-1; 9 nucleotides match TRBD1. CDR1 is DFQATT and CDR2 is SNEGSKA in the germline V gene (reference sequence). The V gene end was trimmed by 2 bases and the J gene end by 1 base; junction bases not matched to a gene: 10. The CDR3 sequence is 17 residues long. The CDR3 protein is CSARMRRQGGGTDTQYF. CDR3 DNA: TGCAGTGCTAGAATGAGGAGACAGGGGGGCGGCACAGATACGCAGTATTTT.

This clonotype appeared a few times. The chain links TRBV3-1 to TRBJ1-4; 7 bases match TRBD1. This CDR3 has 13 residues. With V trimmed by 4 bases and J by 8 bases, 4 bases remained unmatched. Germline V CDR1 and CDR2: LGHDT, YNNKEL (reference sequence). The CDR3 DNA follows: TGTGCCAGCAGCCGACAGGGTGCCGAAAAACTGTTTTTT. Amino acids: CASSRQGAEKLFF.

This clonotype appeared a few times. The chain carries TRBV29-1 and TRBJ2-1; unclear D gene. This CDR3 spans 10 amino acids. Germline V lookup: CDR1 SQVTM, CDR2 ANQGSEA. Between the trimmed V and J ends, which lost 5 bases and 6 bases, there was a span of 5 bases. The DNA for the CDR3 is TGCAGCGTTACTGCCAATGAGCAGTTCTTC. It specifies CSVTANEQFF.

The chain is built from TRBV12-3 or TRBV12-4 and TRBJ2-5; TRBD1 matches at 10 bases. This CDR3 region has 17 residues. V shed 3 bases and J 11 bases; nucleotides not matched to a gene: 18. The CDR3 reads CASSLYRDRGLENEQYF. For the CDR3, the DNA is TGTGCCAGCAGTTTGTACCGGGACAGGGGATTGGAAAATGAGCAGTACTTC.

This chain connects TRBV27 to TRBJ1-2; 8 bases align to TRBD1. Unmatched junction bases numbered 13, after V lost 5 bases and J lost 5 bases. CDR1 is MNHEY, CDR2 SMNVEV, per germline (reference sequence). The CDR3 has 16 amino acids. In DNA form, the CDR3 reads TGTGCCAGCAGTCCAAACCGACAGGGGATCCCTTATGGCTACACCTTC. It is translated as CASSPNRQGIPYGYTF.

The V gene is TRBV27, the J gene TRBJ2-3; no clear D. This CDR3 comprises 15 residues. CDR1 and CDR2 from the germline V gene are MNHEY and SMNVEV (reference sequence). Trimming took 0 bases from V and 6 from J, leaving 13 bases between them. The CDR3 protein is CASSLSILSMDTQYF. CDR3 bases: TGTGCCAGCAGTTTATCGATTCTTTCTATGGATACGCAGTATTTT.

The table lists this clonotype with a few counts. The CDR3 sequence is CASRRDTGYGYTF. As DNA, the CDR3 is TGTGCCAGCAGGAGGGACACAGGCTATGGCTACACCTTC. This chain uses TRBV27 with TRBJ1-2, with a weak D call TRBD1 (6 bases). This CDR3 region has 13 residues. Trimming stripped 6 bases from V and 4 bases from J, with 12 bases between. The germline gives CDR1 MNHEY, CDR2 SMNVEV (reference sequence).

The chain employs TRBV20-1 and TRBJ1-1; D is unresolved. Per the germline V gene, CDR1 is DFQATT and CDR2 is SNEGSKA (reference sequence). V shed 0 bases and J shed 3 bases, with 11 bases lying between them. CDR3 length: 14 amino acids. The CDR3 spells CSARDLHGDTEAFF. The CDR3, as DNA: TGCAGTGCTAGAGATCTCCATGGGGACACTGAAGCTTTCTTT.

The chain carries TRBV29-1 and TRBJ2-7; D call uncertain. Per germline, CDR1 SQVTM and CDR2 ANQGSEA. Between the trimmed V and J ends, which lost 4 bases and 3 bases, there was a span of 13 bases. This CDR3 is built from 13 residues. The CDR3 DNA follows: TGCAGCGTTGTTATGAAGGGAAGCTACGAGCAGTACTTC. Encoded protein: CSVVMKGSYEQYF.

The chain couples TRBV4-3 to TRBJ2-7; D is ambiguous. TRBJ2-5 matches the DNA end more closely, so the J call is doubtful. Germline V CDR1 and CDR2: LGHNA, YSLEER. The CDR3 spans 13 residues. In DNA, the CDR3 is TGCGCCAGCAGCTCGTTCATCGGGGAGACCCAGTACTTC. Protein product: CASSSFIGETQYF.

This sequence joins TRBV6-5 and TRBJ1-2, with TRBD1 matching 7 bases. The CDR3 consists of 14 residues. The ends lost 6 bases at V and 2 bases at J; junction bases unmatched: 6. Germline V gene sequence: CDR1 MNHEY, CDR2 SVGAGI. The CDR3 protein is CASSRGGQNYGYTF. In DNA, the CDR3 is TGTGCCAGCAGCCGAGGGGGACAGAACTATGGCTACACCTTC.

This clonotype was found a few times. The rearrangement links TRBV5-5 to TRBJ2-7, with 8 bases matching TRBD2. Per the germline V gene, CDR1 is SGHKS and CDR2 is YYEKEE (reference sequence). This CDR3 comprises 16 residues. V trimming: 0 bases; J trimming: 2 bases; junction bases outside the gene matches: 7. CDR3 loop: CASSLALLAGTYEQYF. The CDR3 region has the DNA TGTGCCAGCAGCTTGGCCCTGCTAGCGGGTACCTACGAGCAGTACTTC.

The V and J genes are TRBV24-1 and TRBJ2-1; D unclear. The CDR3 is 12 amino acids. The germline V gene has CDR1 KGHDR and CDR2 SFDVKD. Trimming pared 7 bases from V and 7 bases from J, leaving 10 bases between. The CDR3 reads CATRSRLNEQFF. CDR3 in DNA: TGTGCCACCAGGAGCCGGCTAAATGAGCAGTTCTTC.

The rearrangement links TRBV11-2 to TRBJ2-1; 7 positions match TRBD2. Germline loops: CDR1 SGHAT, CDR2 FQNNGV. The V and J ends lost 2 bases and 6 bases, in that order; junction bases with no gene match: 13. CDR3 size: 17 residues. The CDR3 loop is CASSLSQWEGRSNEQFF. For the CDR3, the DNA is TGTGCCAGCAGCTTATCGCAGTGGGAGGGCAGGAGCAATGAGCAGTTCTTC.

The chain recombines TRBV11-1 with TRBJ2-5, with D possibly TRBD2 on 5 matching bases. Germline lookup yields CDR1 SGHAT and CDR2 FQDESV (reference sequence). Trimming shortened V by 5 bases and J by 11 bases, and 18 bases separated the two germline ends. The CDR3 covers 13 residues. Here the CDR3 DNA reads TGTGCCAGCAGCGAGGAACCCCATGGGGAGCAGTACTTC. Translation gives CASSEEPHGEQYF.